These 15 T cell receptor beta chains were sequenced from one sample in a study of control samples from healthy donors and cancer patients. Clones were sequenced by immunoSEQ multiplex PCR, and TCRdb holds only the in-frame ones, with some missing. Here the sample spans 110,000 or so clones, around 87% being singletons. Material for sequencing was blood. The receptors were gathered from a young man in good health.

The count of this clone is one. For the CDR3, the DNA is TGTGCTAGTGGCACGCTTAGGACAGGGGGCAGAACTGAAGCTTTCTTT. Amino acids: CASGTLRTGGRTEAFF. The V gene is TRBV12-5, the J gene TRBJ1-1; 11 bases are a match to TRBD1. Trimming cost V 6 bases and J 5 bases; bases outside gene matches: 11. Germline V CDR1 and CDR2: LGHNT, FRNRAP. CDR3 length equals 16 residues.

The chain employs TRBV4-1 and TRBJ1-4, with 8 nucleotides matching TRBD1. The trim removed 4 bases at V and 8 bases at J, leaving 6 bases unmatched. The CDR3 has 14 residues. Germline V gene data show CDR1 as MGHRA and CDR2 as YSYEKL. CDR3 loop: CASSRGQGGEKLFF. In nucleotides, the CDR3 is TGCGCCAGCAGCCGAGGACAGGGTGGGGAAAAACTGTTTTTT.

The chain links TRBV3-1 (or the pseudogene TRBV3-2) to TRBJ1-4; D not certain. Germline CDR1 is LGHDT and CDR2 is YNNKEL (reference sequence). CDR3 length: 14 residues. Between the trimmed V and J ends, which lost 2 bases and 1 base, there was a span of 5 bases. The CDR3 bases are TGTGCCAGCAGCCAAACGGGAACTAATGAAAAACTGTTTTTT. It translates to CASSQTGTNEKLFF.

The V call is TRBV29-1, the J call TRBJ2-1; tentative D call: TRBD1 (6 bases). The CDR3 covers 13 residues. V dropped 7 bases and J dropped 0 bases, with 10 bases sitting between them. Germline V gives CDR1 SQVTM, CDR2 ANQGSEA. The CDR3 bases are TGCAGCGGGACAGTTAACTCCTACAATGAGCAGTTCTTC. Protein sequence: CSGTVNSYNEQFF.

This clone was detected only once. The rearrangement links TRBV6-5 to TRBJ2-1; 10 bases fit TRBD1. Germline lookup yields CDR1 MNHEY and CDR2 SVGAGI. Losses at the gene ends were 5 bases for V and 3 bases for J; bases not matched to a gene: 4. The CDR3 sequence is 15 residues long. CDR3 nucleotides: TGTGCCAGCAGTACCGGGACAGGGGTCTACAATGAGCAGTTCTTC. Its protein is CASSTGTGVYNEQFF.

Here the CDR3 DNA reads TGTGCCAGCAGTGAATTGGGAATATACGATGAAAAACTGTTTTTT. It yields the protein CASSELGIYDEKLFF. This chain joins TRBV2 and TRBJ1-4, with unresolved D. The CDR3 consists of 15 residues. Germline values: CDR1 SNHLY, CDR2 FYNNEI. V lost 2 bases and J 6 bases, leaving 13 bases between the germline ends. Full variable domain (rest looked up from reference TRBV2 and TRBJ1-4): EPEVTQTPSHQVTQMGQEVILRCVPISNHLYFYWYRQILGQKVEFLVSFYNNEISEKSEIFDDQFSVERPDGSNFTLKIRSTKLEDSAMYFCASSELGIYDEKLFFGSGTQLSVL.

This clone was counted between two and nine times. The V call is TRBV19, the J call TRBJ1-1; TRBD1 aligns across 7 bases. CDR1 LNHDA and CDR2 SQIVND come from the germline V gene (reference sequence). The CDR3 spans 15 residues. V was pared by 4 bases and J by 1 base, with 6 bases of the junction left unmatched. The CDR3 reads CASSNRDRWNTEAFF. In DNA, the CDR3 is TGTGCCAGTAGTAACCGGGACAGATGGAACACTGAAGCTTTCTTT.

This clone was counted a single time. The CDR3 protein is CASSLTGDSYNSPLHF. CDR3 nucleotide sequence: TGTGCCAGCAGCTTAACGGGGGACTCCTATAATTCACCCCTCCACTTT. This chain connects TRBV7-3 to TRBJ1-6, with D possibly TRBD1 on 5 matching bases. Deletions cut 0 bases from V and 0 bases from J, with 6 bases between. CDR3 length: 16 residues. From germline, CDR1 is SGHTA and CDR2 FQGTGA.

The CDR3 protein is CASSSPGQEDDEQYF. The CDR3, as DNA: TGCGCCAGCAGCAGCCCGGGACAGGAGGACGACGAGCAGTACTTC. This sequence joins TRBV5-1 and TRBJ2-7; 8 positions match TRBD1. Germline CDR1 reads SGHRS; CDR2 reads YFSETQ. The J segment lost 5 bases and the V segment lost 4 bases, leaving 11 bases of the junction unmatched. The CDR3 is 15 amino acids.

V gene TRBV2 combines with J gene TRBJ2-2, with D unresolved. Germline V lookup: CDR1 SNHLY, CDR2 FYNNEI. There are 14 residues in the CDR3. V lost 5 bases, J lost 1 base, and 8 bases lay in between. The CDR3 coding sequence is TGTGCCAGCAGTCCCAGGTTGAACACCGGGGAGCTGTTTTTT. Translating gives CASSPRLNTGELFF.

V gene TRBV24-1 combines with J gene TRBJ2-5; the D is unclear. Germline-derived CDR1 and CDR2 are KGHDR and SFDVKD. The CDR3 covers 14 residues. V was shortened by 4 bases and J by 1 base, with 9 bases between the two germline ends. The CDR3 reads CATSENRAQETQYF. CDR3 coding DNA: TGTGCCACCAGTGAAAATAGGGCCCAAGAGACCCAGTACTTC.

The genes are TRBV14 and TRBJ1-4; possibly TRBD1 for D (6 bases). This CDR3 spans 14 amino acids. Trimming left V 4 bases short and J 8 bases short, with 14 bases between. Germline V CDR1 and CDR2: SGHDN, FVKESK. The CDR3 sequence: CASSRGAWAEKLFF. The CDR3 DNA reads TGTGCCAGCAGCCGGGGGGCCTGGGCGGAAAAACTGTTTTTT.

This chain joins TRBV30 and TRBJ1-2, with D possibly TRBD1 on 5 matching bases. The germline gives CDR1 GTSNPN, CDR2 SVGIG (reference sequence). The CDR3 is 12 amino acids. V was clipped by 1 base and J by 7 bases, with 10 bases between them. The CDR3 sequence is CAWSGGGSGYTF. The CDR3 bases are TGTGCCTGGAGTGGGGGCGGGAGTGGCTACACCTTC.

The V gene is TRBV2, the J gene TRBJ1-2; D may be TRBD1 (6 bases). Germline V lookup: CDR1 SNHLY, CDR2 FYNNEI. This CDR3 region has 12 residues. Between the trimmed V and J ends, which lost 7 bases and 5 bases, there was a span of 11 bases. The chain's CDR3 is CASKGTTYGYTF. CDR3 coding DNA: TGTGCCAGCAAGGGGACAACTTATGGCTACACCTTC.

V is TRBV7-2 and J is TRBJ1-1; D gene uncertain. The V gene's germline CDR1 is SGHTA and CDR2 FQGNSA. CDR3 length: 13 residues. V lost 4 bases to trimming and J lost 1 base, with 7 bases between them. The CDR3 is CASSSTPNTEAFF. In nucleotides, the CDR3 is TGTGCCAGCAGCTCGACTCCGAACACTGAAGCTTTCTTT. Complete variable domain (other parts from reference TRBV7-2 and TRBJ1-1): GAGVSQSPSNKVTEKGKDVELRCDPISGHTALYWYRQSLGQGLEFLIYFQGNSAPDKSGLPSDRFSAERTGGSVSTLTIQRTQQEDSAVYLCASSSTPNTEAFFGQGTRLTVV.